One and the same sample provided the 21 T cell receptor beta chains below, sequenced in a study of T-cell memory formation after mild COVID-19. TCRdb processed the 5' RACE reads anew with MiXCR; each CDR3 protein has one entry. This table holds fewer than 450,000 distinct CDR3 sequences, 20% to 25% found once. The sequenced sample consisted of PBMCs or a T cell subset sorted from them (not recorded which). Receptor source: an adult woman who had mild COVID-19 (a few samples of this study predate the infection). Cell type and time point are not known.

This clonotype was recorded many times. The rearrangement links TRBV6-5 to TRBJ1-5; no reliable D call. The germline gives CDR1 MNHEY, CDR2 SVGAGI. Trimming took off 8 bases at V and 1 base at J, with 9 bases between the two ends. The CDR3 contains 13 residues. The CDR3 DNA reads TGTGCCAGCGCTGAGCAGAGCAATCAGCCCCAGCATTTT. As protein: CASAEQSNQPQHF.

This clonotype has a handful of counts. In DNA, the CDR3 is TGTGCCAGCAGCTTAGAGATGGGCGGATCTAGCACAGATACGCAGTATTTT. Its translation: CASSLEMGGSSTDTQYF. The rearrangement joins TRBV7-6 to TRBJ2-3; D not resolved. The CDR3 is made up of 17 amino acids. Trimming cost V 1 base and J 0 bases, with 14 bases left between them. CDR1 is SGHVS and CDR2 is FNYEAQ in the germline V gene.

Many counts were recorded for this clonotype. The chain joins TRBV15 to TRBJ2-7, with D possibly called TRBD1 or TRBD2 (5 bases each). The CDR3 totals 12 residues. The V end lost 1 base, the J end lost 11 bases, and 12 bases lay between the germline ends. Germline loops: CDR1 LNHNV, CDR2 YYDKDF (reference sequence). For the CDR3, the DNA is TGTGCCACCAGCAGAGCAGGGACCCTGAAGTACTTC. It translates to CATSRAGTLKYF.

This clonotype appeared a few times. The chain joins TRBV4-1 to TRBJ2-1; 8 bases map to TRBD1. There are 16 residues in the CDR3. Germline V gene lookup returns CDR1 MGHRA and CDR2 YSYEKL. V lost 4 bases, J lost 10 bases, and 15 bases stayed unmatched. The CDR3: CASSRPSGTGTGEQFF. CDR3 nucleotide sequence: TGCGCCAGCAGCCGCCCGTCCGGGACAGGAACGGGGGAGCAGTTCTTC.

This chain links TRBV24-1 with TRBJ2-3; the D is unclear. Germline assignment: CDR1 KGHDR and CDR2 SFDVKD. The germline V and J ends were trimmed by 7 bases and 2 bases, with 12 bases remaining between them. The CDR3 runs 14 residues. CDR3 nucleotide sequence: TGTGCCACCAGAACTGGGGATCTCACAGATACGCAGTATTTT. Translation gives CATRTGDLTDTQYF.

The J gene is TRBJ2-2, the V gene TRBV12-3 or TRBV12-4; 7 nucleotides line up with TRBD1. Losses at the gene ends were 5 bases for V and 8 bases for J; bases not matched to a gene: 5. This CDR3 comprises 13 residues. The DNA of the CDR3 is TGTGCCAGCAGTCAGACAGGGATAGGGGAGCTGTTTTTT. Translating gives CASSQTGIGELFF.

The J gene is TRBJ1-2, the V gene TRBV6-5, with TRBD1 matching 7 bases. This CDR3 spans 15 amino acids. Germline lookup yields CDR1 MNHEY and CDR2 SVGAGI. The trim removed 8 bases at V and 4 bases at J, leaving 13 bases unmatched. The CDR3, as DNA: TGTGCCAGCCGTGGGTCTCACGGACAGGTCTATGGCTACACCTTC. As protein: CASRGSHGQVYGYTF.

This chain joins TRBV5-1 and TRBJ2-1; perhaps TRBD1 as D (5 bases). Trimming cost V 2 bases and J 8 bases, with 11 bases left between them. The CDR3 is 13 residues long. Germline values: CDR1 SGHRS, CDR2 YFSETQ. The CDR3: CASSLGARYEQFF. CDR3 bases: TGCGCCAGCAGCTTAGGGGCCCGATATGAGCAGTTCTTC.

The CDR3: CASSSREETGTFF. As DNA, the CDR3 is TGTGCCAGCAGCTCCCGAGAGGAGACAGGGACTTTCTTT. This chain connects TRBV7-2 to TRBJ1-1; 7 bases are shared with TRBD1. The CDR3 is 13 residues long. CDR1 and CDR2 from the germline V gene are SGHTA and FQGNSA. With 4 bases clipped from V and 12 bases from J, the junction kept 11 bases outside the gene matches.

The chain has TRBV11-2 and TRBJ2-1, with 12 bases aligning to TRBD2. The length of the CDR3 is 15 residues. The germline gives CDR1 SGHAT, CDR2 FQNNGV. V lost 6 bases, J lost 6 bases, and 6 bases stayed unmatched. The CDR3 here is CASRLAGGRSNEQFF. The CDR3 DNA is TGTGCCAGCAGGCTAGCGGGGGGGAGGAGCAATGAGCAGTTCTTC.

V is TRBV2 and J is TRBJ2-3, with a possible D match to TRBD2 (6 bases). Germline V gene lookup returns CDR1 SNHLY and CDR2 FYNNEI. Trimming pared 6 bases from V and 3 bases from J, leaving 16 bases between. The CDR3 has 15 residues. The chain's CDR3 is CASSPYGSLTDTQYF. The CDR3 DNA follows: TGTGCCAGCAGCCCGTACGGGAGTTTGACAGATACGCAGTATTTT.

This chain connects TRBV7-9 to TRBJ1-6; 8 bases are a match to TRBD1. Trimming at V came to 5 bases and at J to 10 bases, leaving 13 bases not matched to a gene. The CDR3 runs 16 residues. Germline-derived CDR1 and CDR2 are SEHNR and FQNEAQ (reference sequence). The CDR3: CASSASPGTGRSPLHF. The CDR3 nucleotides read TGTGCCAGCAGCGCCTCCCCCGGGACAGGAAGGTCACCCCTCCACTTT.

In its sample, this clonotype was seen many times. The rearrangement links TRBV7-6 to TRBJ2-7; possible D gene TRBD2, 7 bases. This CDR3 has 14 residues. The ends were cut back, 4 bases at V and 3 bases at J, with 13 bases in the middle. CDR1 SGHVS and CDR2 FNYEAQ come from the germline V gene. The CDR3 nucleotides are TGTGCCAGCAGCTCCGGGGGGCAGTACTACGAGCAGTACTTC. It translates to CASSSGGQYYEQYF.

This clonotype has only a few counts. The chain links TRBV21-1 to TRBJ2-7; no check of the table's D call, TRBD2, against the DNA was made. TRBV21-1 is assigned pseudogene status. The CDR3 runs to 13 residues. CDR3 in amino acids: CASSSRPAYEQYF. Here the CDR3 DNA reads TGTGCCAGCAGCTCACGGCCCGCCTACGAGCAGTACTTC.

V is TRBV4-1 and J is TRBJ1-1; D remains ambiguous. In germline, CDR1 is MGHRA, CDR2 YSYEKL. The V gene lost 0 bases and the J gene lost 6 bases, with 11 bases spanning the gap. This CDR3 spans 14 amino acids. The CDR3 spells CASSQDGHSAEAFF. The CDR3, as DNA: TGCGCCAGCAGCCAAGATGGGCATAGCGCTGAAGCTTTCTTT.

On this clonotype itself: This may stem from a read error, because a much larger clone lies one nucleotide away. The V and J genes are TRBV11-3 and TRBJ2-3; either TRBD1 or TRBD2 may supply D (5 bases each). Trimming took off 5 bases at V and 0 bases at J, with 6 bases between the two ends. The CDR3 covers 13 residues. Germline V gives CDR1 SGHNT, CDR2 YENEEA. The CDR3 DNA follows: TGTGCCAGCAGCGGGGACAGCACAGATACGCAGTATTTT. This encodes CASSGDSTDTQYF.

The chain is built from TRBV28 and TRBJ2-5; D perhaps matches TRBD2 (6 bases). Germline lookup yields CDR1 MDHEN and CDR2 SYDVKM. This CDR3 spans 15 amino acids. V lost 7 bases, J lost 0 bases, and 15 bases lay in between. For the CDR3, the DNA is TGTGCCAGCAATCCCCGATGGGGGGACCAAGAGACCCAGTACTTC. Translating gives CASNPRWGDQETQYF.

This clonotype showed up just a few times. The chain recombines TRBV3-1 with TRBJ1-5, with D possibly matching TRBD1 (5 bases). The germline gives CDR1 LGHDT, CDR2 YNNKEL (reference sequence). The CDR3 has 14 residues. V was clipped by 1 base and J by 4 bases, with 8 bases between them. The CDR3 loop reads CASSQGTPNQPQHF. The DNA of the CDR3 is TGTGCCAGCAGCCAAGGGACACCTAATCAGCCCCAGCATTTT.

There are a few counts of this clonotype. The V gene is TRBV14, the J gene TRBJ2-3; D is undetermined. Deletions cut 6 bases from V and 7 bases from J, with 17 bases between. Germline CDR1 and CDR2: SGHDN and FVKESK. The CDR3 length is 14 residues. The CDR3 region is CASSMEQYVYTQYF. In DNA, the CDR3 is TGTGCCAGCAGTATGGAACAGTACGTGTATACGCAGTATTTT. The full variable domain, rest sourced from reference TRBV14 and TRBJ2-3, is EAGVTQFPSHSVIEKGQTVTLRCDPISGHDNLYWYRRVMGKEIKFLLHFVKESKQDESGMPNNRFLAERTGGTYSTLKVQPAELEDSGVYFCASSMEQYVYTQYFGPGTRLTVL.

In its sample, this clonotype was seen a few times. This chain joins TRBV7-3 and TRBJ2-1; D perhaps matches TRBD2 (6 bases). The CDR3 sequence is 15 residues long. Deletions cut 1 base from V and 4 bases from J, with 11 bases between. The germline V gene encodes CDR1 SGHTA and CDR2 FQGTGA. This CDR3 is CASSLMAGKYNEQFF. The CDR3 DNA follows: TGTGCCAGCAGCTTAATGGCGGGGAAATACAATGAGCAGTTCTTC. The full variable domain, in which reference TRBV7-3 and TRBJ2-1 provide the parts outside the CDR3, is GAGVSQTPSNKVTEKGKYVELRCDPISGHTALYWYRQSLGQGPEFLIYFQGTGAADDSGLPNDRFFAVRPEGSVSTLKIQRTERGDSAVYLCASSLMAGKYNEQFFGPGTRLTVL.

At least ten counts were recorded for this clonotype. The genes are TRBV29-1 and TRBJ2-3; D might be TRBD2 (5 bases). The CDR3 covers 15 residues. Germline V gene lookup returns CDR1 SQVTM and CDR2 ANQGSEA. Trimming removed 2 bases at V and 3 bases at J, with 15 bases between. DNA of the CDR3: TGCAGCGTTGAAAACGTGGCGGGTTGGACAGATACGCAGTATTTT. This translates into CSVENVAGWTDTQYF.